The text below deals with one TCR beta chain. The source of the sample is a study of blood T cell repertoires in COVID-19. Study details: Samples came from the United States, Italy and Spain, spanning acute and convalescent COVID-19. Sources were T cells, B-cell-depleted T cells, or PBMCs; the material itself was cDNA or gDNA.

Original data processing: Reference gene primer amplification gave estimated nucleated cell counts. Assay: immunoSEQ multiplex PCR; the TCRdb copy retains only in-frame clones and omits some. The V and J calls and the clone size are those of that table, but D and trimming were determined from the DNA. This sample has 280,000 or so clones, with 88% found just once. This CDR3 is 14 amino acids long. CDR1 is SEHNR and CDR2 is FQNEAQ in the germline V gene (reference sequence). V was shortened by 5 bases and J by 5 bases, with 15 bases between the two germline ends. Input material: peripheral blood. The TCR sequence derives from a woman in her twenties or thirties who had recovered from COVID-19. V is TRBV7-9 and J is TRBJ2-5; a possible D gene is TRBD2 (5 bases). This CDR3 is CASSELGSVETQYF. The CDR3 region has the DNA TGTGCCAGCAGCGAACTAGGGTCCGTGGAGACCCAGTACTTC.